This T cell receptor beta chain was found in a study of metastatic and nonmetastatic thyroid tumors. TCRdb reanalyzed the PCR reads with MiXCR. Of around 20,000 clones in the sample, under 30% were seen once. Until they underwent thyroid surgery, no patient had received any treatment. The CDR3 is 13 amino acids. The V gene's germline CDR1 is SGHDT and CDR2 YYEEEE. V lost 6 bases, J lost 6 bases, and 12 bases lay in between. This sequence joins TRBV5-6 and TRBJ2-2, with D possibly TRBD1 on 5 matching bases. The source is a male donor with papillary thyroid cancer or a benign thyroid nodule (not recorded which). Some clones in this sample may be carry-over from other donors' samples. The sequencing input was tumor tissue. The CDR3 reads CASTTLGAGELFF. The DNA for the CDR3 is TGTGCCAGCACCACCCTAGGGGCCGGGGAGCTGTTTTTT. The full variable domain, completed using reference TRBV5-6 and TRBJ2-2, is DAGVTQSPTHLIKTRGQQVTLRCSPKSGHDTVSWYQQALGQGPQFIFQYYEEEERQRGNFPDRFSGHQFPNYSSELNVNALLLGDSALYLCASTTLGAGELFFGEGSRLTVL.